The entry below describes one TCR beta chain. The data are from a study of blood T cell repertoires in COVID-19. Study information: Nucleic acid was either cDNA or gDNA, and it came from T cells, B-cell-depleted T cells, or PBMCs.

The table came from immunoSEQ multiplex PCR; TCRdb's copy has only in-frame clones and leaves some out. The sample has more than 100,000 clones, over 75% seen once; the top ten hold approximately 11%. The germline V gene has CDR1 SGHNT and CDR2 YYREEE (reference sequence). The CDR3 is 17 residues long. J gave up 0 bases and V 4 bases, and 8 bases lay outside the gene matches. The gene calls are TRBV5-4 and TRBJ2-4, with TRBD2 matching over 9 bases. The clonotype was recovered from a man of 80 years or more with acute or convalescent COVID-19. Material: peripheral blood. Here the CDR3 reads CASSLFSGSVAKNIQYF. As DNA, the CDR3 is TGTGCCAGCAGCCTCTTTAGCGGGAGTGTAGCCAAAAACATTCAGTACTTC.